This TCR beta chain was identified during a study of blood T cell repertoires in COVID-19. Germline V gene sequence: CDR1 SGHTA, CDR2 FQGTGA. V was trimmed by 1 base and J by 4 bases, leaving 10 bases between them. The CDR3 has 14 residues. Profiling relied on immunoSEQ multiplex PCR, and the TCRdb table lists in-frame clones only, not all of them. The table includes about 110,000 clones, 88% detected once. This TCR came from a human donor in a cohort sampled during active COVID-19. Material for sequencing was peripheral blood. This chain joins TRBV7-3 and TRBJ2-5; D unresolved. Here the CDR3 reads CASSLRASGETQYF. As DNA, the CDR3 is TGTGCCAGCAGCTTAAGGGCAAGTGGAGAGACCCAGTACTTC.